The clone carrying this T cell receptor beta chain was seen at least ten times. These data originate in a study of T-cell reconstitution after alpha-beta-depleted transplantation in children. TCRbeta library construction was performed incorporating unique molecular identifiers. TCRdb re-called the PCR reads through MiXCR, storing one row per CDR3 protein. The table lists hundreds of thousands of distinct CDR3 sequences, roughly 15% of them singletons. Trimming took 6 bases from V and 5 from J; bases not matched to a gene: 9. This CDR3 comprises 16 residues. From germline, CDR1 is MDHEN and CDR2 SYDVKM.

The sequence was obtained from a male patient younger than 18 who had a stem cell transplant for acute lymphoblastic leukemia, so the T cells may come from the graft donor. The chain carries TRBV28 and TRBJ2-1; 11 bases are a match to TRBD2. This specimen was PBMCs, mostly from graft donor cells, taken 360 days after TCRalphabeta/CD19-depleted stem cell transplant. The CDR3 loop reads CASSPALAGGNNEQFF. CDR3 in DNA: TGTGCCAGCAGCCCCGCCTTAGCGGGAGGGAACAATGAGCAGTTCTTC.